A selection of T cell receptor beta chains follows, all from one sample in a study of blood T cells in healthy people across ages. TCRdb re-called the 5' RACE reads with MiXCR, one entry per CDR3 protein. The sample shows hundreds of thousands of distinct CDR3 sequences, 58% of them seen only once. The sequenced sample consisted of blood. All receptors come from a man in his thirties or forties in good health. The CDR3 runs from the conserved cysteine through the conserved F or W. The D gene is left open where the match is weak. Some rows mark clone size as missing; the rest say once, few, many or name a class of expanded clone.

DNA,CDR3,J,size,V,D
TGTGCCATCAGGGGGACAGGGGCTGTCAAAAACTATGGCTACACCTTC,CAIRGTGAVKNYGYTF,TRBJ1-2,once,TRBV10-3,TRBD1
TGTGCCAGCTGTTGCGACGGGGCCTCCTACGAGCAGTACTTC,CASCCDGASYEQYF,TRBJ2-7,-,TRBV12-3/TRBV12-4,-
TGCAGTGCTAGTCAGCGGGGGGTGAGCAATGAGCAGTTCTTC,CSASQRGVSNEQFF,TRBJ2-1,-,TRBV20-1,TRBD2
TGCAGTGCTAGAGCTACGGGACCCGAGGCCACTGAAGCTTTCTTT,CSARATGPEATEAFF,TRBJ1-1,-,TRBV20-1,-
TGTGCCAGCGGCCGGCGGCGGAATGAGCAGTTCTTC,CASGRRRNEQFF,TRBJ2-1,-,TRBV28,-
TGTGCCAGCAGCTTAGTCCTAGCGGTCCTGGGGGCCCAGTACTTC,CASSLVLAVLGAQYF,TRBJ2-5,-,TRBV7-9,TRBD2
TGCAGTGCGGACTCGGACAGATTCTCCTACGAGCAGTACTTC,CSADSDRFSYEQYF,TRBJ2-7,once,TRBV20-1,-
TGTGCCAGCAGCCCCAGCGGGAAGGACTACAATGAGCAGTTCTTC,CASSPSGKDYNEQFF,TRBJ2-1,once,TRBV7-2,TRBD2
TGTGCCATCAGTGATCATATTCAAGAGACCCAGTACTTC,CAISDHIQETQYF,TRBJ2-5,-,TRBV10-3,-
TGTGCCAGCAGTCGCGACCGTGAGGGGTACGAGCAGTACTTC,CASSRDREGYEQYF,TRBJ2-7,few,TRBV6-1,-
TGTGCCAGCAGCTTAGCGGGCCAGTGGGCGACCCAGTACTTC,CASSLAGQWATQYF,TRBJ2-5,-,TRBV11-1,-
TGTGCCAGCAGTTACGGGATTCTAGCGGGACCCGCCGAGCAGTTCTTC,CASSYGILAGPAEQFF,TRBJ2-1,-,TRBV6-2/TRBV6-3,TRBD2
TGTGCCATCAGTGAGTTGATTAGGAGCAATCAGCCCCAGCATTTT,CAISELIRSNQPQHF,TRBJ1-5,-,TRBV10-3,-
TGTGCCAGCAGTTTAGACAGTCTTAGGACAGATACGCAGTATTTT,CASSLDSLRTDTQYF,TRBJ2-3,-,TRBV27,-
TGTGCCAGCAGCCCTAGATACCGGGACCTAACCTACGAGCAGTACTTC,CASSPRYRDLTYEQYF,TRBJ2-7,-,TRBV28,-
TGCGCCAGCAGCCACGGGGGCCAAGTCTACGAGACCCAGTTCTTC,CASSHGGQVYETQFF,TRBJ2-1,-,TRBV4-1,-
TGCGCCAGCAGCTTATGGGACACCACCTACGAGCAGTACTTC,CASSLWDTTYEQYF,TRBJ2-7,-,TRBV5-1,-
TGTGCCAGCAGCGTCCGAGACTCGGGACATGGTGCCATGTGGAACACTGAAGCTTTCTTT,CASSVRDSGHGAMWNTEAFF,TRBJ1-1,-,TRBV9,-
TGTGCCAGCAGCTTAGGAGTCGGCGCTGTGGGGGCCAACGTCCTGACTTTC,CASSLGVGAVGANVLTF,TRBJ2-6,-,TRBV7-9,-
TGTGCCAGCAGTTTCGACAGGGTATCTGGGGCCAACGTCCTGACTTTC,CASSFDRVSGANVLTF,TRBJ2-6,few,TRBV6-5,TRBD1
TGTGCCAGCAGCTCGCAGGGAGATAATGAAAAACTGTTTTTT,CASSSQGDNEKLFF,TRBJ1-4,-,TRBV7-9,-
TGCAGTGTCCCCGGGACTAGCGGGTTCGGTGAGCAGTTCTTC,CSVPGTSGFGEQFF,TRBJ2-1,-,TRBV20-1,TRBD2
TGCGCCAGCAGCTTGGGGGTGACTAGCTTAGAGGGCGTGGAGCAGTTCTTC,CASSLGVTSLEGVEQFF,TRBJ2-1,once,TRBV5-1,TRBD2
TGTGCCAGCAGTTACCCGGGACAGGGGAGAGAGACCCAGTACTTC,CASSYPGQGRETQYF,TRBJ2-5,-,TRBV6-2/TRBV6-3,TRBD1
TGTGCCAGCAGCCCAGTACCTATCCCCTATGGCTACACCTTC,CASSPVPIPYGYTF,TRBJ1-2,-,TRBV3-1,-
TGTGCCAGCAGCACCTATGACAGGGGAGGGACAGATACGCAGTATTTT,CASSTYDRGGTDTQYF,TRBJ2-3,-,TRBV9,-
TGTGCCAGCAGCTTGATCCAGGTAACCTACAATGAGCAGTTCTTC,CASSLIQVTYNEQFF,TRBJ2-1,once,TRBV5-5,-
TGTGCCAGCAGCGTAGAGTCATGGAGGGAGCAGTACTTC,CASSVESWREQYF,TRBJ2-7,-,TRBV7-2,-
TGCAGCGTTGCTCTAGCGGGGGTAGGGACCTACAATGAGCAGTACTTC,CSVALAGVGTYNEQYF,TRBJ2-7,-,TRBV29-1,TRBD2
TGTGCCACCAGCAGAGTGGGGAGAGGAGTCGAGCAGTACTTC,CATSRVGRGVEQYF,TRBJ2-7,-,TRBV15,-
TGCAGTGCTGAAGGGATTTCGGCCAACGTCCTGACTTTC,CSAEGISANVLTF,TRBJ2-6,-,TRBV20-1,-
TGCGCCAGCAGTGCCAGGGAGTTTTTCTATGAGCAGTTCTTC,CASSAREFFYEQFF,TRBJ2-1,-,TRBV5-1,-
TGTGCCAGCAGCCACAGGGTCTCACCTCTCCACTTT,CASSHRVSPLHF,TRBJ1-6,-,TRBV12-3/TRBV12-4,-